This T cell receptor beta chain was recovered during a study of blood T cell repertoires in COVID-19. At the level of the study: COVID-19 samples collected from the United States, Italy and Spain covered acute and convalescent phases.

V lost 5 bases to trimming and J lost 3 bases; unmatched junction nucleotides: 16. CDR3 length equals 19 residues. CDR1 MDHEN and CDR2 SYDVKM come from the germline V gene. The method was immunoSEQ multiplex PCR; TCRdb's version includes in-frame clones alone and lacks a portion of them. The table includes 200,000 to 300,000 clones, almost 85% detected once. This receptor was taken from a man between 50 and 59 years old with acute or convalescent COVID-19. The chain uses TRBV28 and TRBJ1-6; 7 nucleotides agree with TRBD1. Sequenced material: peripheral blood. The CDR3 loop is CASSSFPYTGADYNSPLHF. The CDR3 DNA sequence: TGTGCCAGCAGTAGCTTTCCTTACACAGGGGCGGACTATAATTCACCCCTCCACTTT.